This entry lists 32 T cell receptor beta chains sequenced from one sample in a study of shared clonotypes between healthy human individuals. Assay used: immunoSEQ multiplex PCR; TCRdb lists only in-frame clones, some missing. In the table there are about 2.4 million clones, approximately 92% of which are singletons. Sequences were obtained from naive CD4+ T cells sorted from blood. Subset given: CD45RA+ positively selected. The receptors were gathered from a man younger than 30 in good health.

The chain carries TRBV18 and TRBJ1-4, with 7 bases identical to TRBD1. The germline V gene encodes CDR1 KGHSH and CDR2 LQKENI. The CDR3 is 16 amino acids. The V segment lost 2 bases and the J segment 4 bases; nucleotides outside the gene matches: 7. The CDR3 DNA reads as TGTGCCAGCTCACCAAAACAGGGGTTGAATAATGAAAAACTGTTTTTT. Its translation: CASSPKQGLNNEKLFF.

As concerns this clone: Other nucleotide sequences from this sample produce the same CDR3. This chain joins TRBV7-2 and TRBJ1-4; D perhaps matches TRBD1 (5 bases). The CDR3 extends over 13 amino acids. Germline assignment: CDR1 SGHTA and CDR2 FQGNSA. Trimming shortened V by 1 base and J by 8 bases, and 8 bases separated the two germline ends. CDR3 nucleotide sequence: TGTGCCAGCAGCTTAGGGGGACGCGAAAAACTGTTTTTT. The encoded protein is CASSLGGREKLFF.

This chain connects TRBV30 to TRBJ1-6, with 11 bases matching TRBD1. Unmatched junction bases numbered 7, after V lost 2 bases and J lost 7 bases. Per germline, CDR1 GTSNPN and CDR2 SVGIG (reference sequence). There are 16 residues in the CDR3. The CDR3 DNA reads as TGTGCCTGGAGTAGAACCCGGGACAGGGGGAATTCACCCCTCCACTTT. This sequence encodes CAWSRTRDRGNSPLHF.

This chain joins TRBV18 and TRBJ2-1; 7 nucleotides line up with TRBD1. Germline values: CDR1 KGHSH, CDR2 LQKENI. The trim removed 3 bases at V and 6 bases at J, leaving 8 bases unmatched. The CDR3 totals 15 residues. The CDR3 protein is CASSPSSTGLNEQFF. The DNA for the CDR3 is TGTGCCAGCTCACCCTCGTCGACAGGGCTCAATGAGCAGTTCTTC.

The rearrangement links TRBV15 to TRBJ2-1; 9 positions match TRBD2. CDR1 is LNHNV and CDR2 is YYDKDF in the germline V gene (reference sequence). The length of the CDR3 is 17 residues. V gave up 0 bases and J gave up 7 bases; unmatched junction bases: 10. CDR3 nucleotide sequence: TGTGCCACCAGCAGAGATTCCCAAGCGGGAGGAAGTAATGAGCAGTTCTTC. Encoded protein: CATSRDSQAGGSNEQFF.

The DNA of the CDR3 is TGTGCCAGCAGCTTAGGGACAGTAGTTTGGCCGTTCTTC. It specifies CASSLGTVVWPFF. The chain employs TRBV7-2 and TRBJ2-1; TRBD1 is a possible D gene (6 bases). The CDR3 runs 13 residues. The germline gives CDR1 SGHTA, CDR2 FQGNSA. Trimming removed 1 base at V and 15 bases at J, with 16 bases between.

Turning to this clone: Within the sample, other DNA sequences also encode this same CDR3. The chain carries TRBV5-1 and TRBJ1-1; D is possibly TRBD1 (5 bases). The CDR3 consists of 14 residues. Germline lookup yields CDR1 SGHRS and CDR2 YFSETQ. V gave up 0 bases and J gave up 4 bases, with 10 bases separating them. DNA for the CDR3: TGCGCCAGCAGCTTGGCCGGGGGAAGCACTGAAGCTTTCTTT. Its protein product is CASSLAGGSTEAFF.

This chain joins TRBV7-9 and TRBJ2-1, with 11 positions matching TRBD1. Trimming cost V 4 bases and J 8 bases; bases outside gene matches: 7. This CDR3 region has 15 residues. The V gene's germline CDR1 is SEHNR and CDR2 FQNEAQ (reference sequence). This CDR3 is CASSSGTGGMDEQFF. The CDR3 coding sequence is TGTGCCAGCAGCTCTGGGACAGGGGGTATGGATGAGCAGTTCTTC.

The rearrangement links TRBV7-2 to TRBJ2-3, with TRBD2 matching over 7 bases. Looked up from germline, CDR1 is SGHTA and CDR2 is FQGNSA. This CDR3 has 14 residues. With 8 bases clipped from V and 4 bases from J, the junction kept 9 bases outside the gene matches. This CDR3 is CASGRGEVPDTQYF. CDR3 in DNA: TGTGCCAGCGGACGGGGGGAGGTCCCAGATACGCAGTATTTT.

With regard to this clone: Other DNA sequences in this specimen translate into the identical CDR3. The V call is TRBV30, the J call TRBJ2-7; D might be TRBD2 (5 bases). The CDR3 extends over 12 amino acids. Germline loops: CDR1 GTSNPN, CDR2 SVGIG (reference sequence). V was cut by 0 bases and J by 4 bases, with 7 bases left in between. The CDR3, as DNA: TGTGCCTGGAGTGTAGGCGGGTACGAGCAGTACTTC. Protein: CAWSVGGYEQYF.

This chain joins TRBV5-6 and TRBJ1-3; 10 bases agree with TRBD1. The CDR3 contains 16 residues. V was pared by 1 base and J by 1 base, with 2 bases of the junction left unmatched. Germline V CDR1 and CDR2: SGHDT, YYEEEE. Here the CDR3 reads CASSLLGQGSGNTIYF. The CDR3, as DNA: TGTGCCAGCAGCTTGCTGGGACAGGGGTCTGGAAACACCATATATTTT.

The V gene is TRBV7-2, the J gene TRBJ1-1; D uncertain. The CDR3 is 12 amino acids. In germline, CDR1 is SGHTA, CDR2 FQGNSA. V was shortened by 1 base and J by 6 bases, with 6 bases between the two germline ends. This CDR3 is CASSLGHSEAFF. The CDR3, as DNA: TGTGCCAGCAGCTTAGGGCACTCTGAAGCTTTCTTT.

With respect to this clone: The sample has other DNA sequences that encode this CDR3 too. V gene TRBV18 combines with J gene TRBJ2-2, with TRBD1 identical over 8 bases. CDR3 length: 16 amino acids. Germline V gene sequence: CDR1 KGHSH, CDR2 LQKENI. V was clipped by 1 base and J by 1 base; unmatched bases: 2. The DNA of the CDR3 is TGTGCCAGCTCACCACTTGGGACAGGGAACACCGGGGAGCTGTTTTTT. It encodes CASSPLGTGNTGELFF.

In this sample, this clone turned up once. V usage is TRBV13 and J usage is TRBJ1-2; D gene uncertain. This CDR3 is 13 amino acids long. Per the germline V gene, CDR1 is PRHDT and CDR2 is FYEKMQ (reference sequence). V lost 2 bases and J 4 bases, leaving 8 bases between the germline ends. In DNA form, the CDR3 reads TGTGCCAGCAGCTTACGAGGGCCCTATGGCTACACCTTC. It is translated as CASSLRGPYGYTF.

As regards this clone: Different DNA sequences within this sample yield the same CDR3. J is TRBJ1-5 and V is TRBV27, with D uncertain. Germline CDR1 and CDR2: MNHEY and SMNVEV (reference sequence). V was shortened by 2 bases and J by 0 bases, with 11 bases between the two germline ends. The CDR3 has 16 residues. CDR3 in DNA: TGTGCCAGCAGTTTAACGGCAGCCTATAGCAATCAGCCCCAGCATTTT. Residues: CASSLTAAYSNQPQHF.

The chain has TRBV19 and TRBJ2-2, with 9 nucleotides matching TRBD2. Looked up from germline, CDR1 is LNHDA and CDR2 is SQIVND (reference sequence). The CDR3 has 16 amino acids. The ends lost 4 bases at V and 5 bases at J; junction bases unmatched: 8. This chain's CDR3 is CASSTGGGARTGELFF. The CDR3 DNA reads as TGTGCCAGTAGTACTGGCGGGGGGGCAAGAACCGGGGAGCTGTTTTTT.

As concerns this clone: Other DNA sequences in the sample encode the same CDR3. The gene calls are TRBV28 and TRBJ1-2; D unresolved. V was pared by 6 bases and J by 2 bases, with 10 bases between. The CDR3 extends over 13 amino acids. The germline V gene has CDR1 MDHEN and CDR2 SYDVKM. In DNA form, the CDR3 reads TGTGCCAGCAGCCCCGACCGGAACTATGGCTACACCTTC. This sequence encodes CASSPDRNYGYTF.

The chain joins TRBV6-5 to TRBJ2-7; 7 positions match TRBD1. The CDR3 covers 12 residues. V shed 6 bases and J 3 bases; nucleotides not matched to a gene: 2. CDR1 and CDR2 from the germline V gene are MNHEY and SVGAGI. CDR3 sequence reads: CASRQGRYEQYF. CDR3 in DNA: TGTGCCAGCAGACAGGGGCGCTACGAGCAGTACTTC.

The V and J genes are TRBV6-1 and TRBJ2-5; D unresolved. V shed 0 bases and J shed 5 bases, with 7 bases lying between them. Germline values: CDR1 MNHNS, CDR2 SASEGT. This CDR3 contains 13 residues. As DNA, the CDR3 is TGTGCCAGCAGTGAAGCTGGGTTGGAGACCCAGTACTTC. This gives the protein CASSEAGLETQYF.

This clone was seen a single time. The chain has TRBV7-2 and TRBJ2-7, with a weak D call TRBD1 (5 bases). CDR3 length equals 14 residues. CDR1 is SGHTA, CDR2 FQGNSA, per germline. V was pared by 1 base and J by 3 bases, with 10 bases between. CDR3 loop: CASSLGRAFYEQYF. Here the CDR3 DNA reads TGTGCCAGCAGCTTAGGCAGGGCCTTCTACGAGCAGTACTTC.

Here the CDR3 reads CASPGWYYQPQHF. The CDR3 DNA reads as TGTGCCAGCCCTGGGTGGTATTATCAGCCCCAGCATTTT. The chain carries TRBV19 and TRBJ1-5; D not resolved. The germline V gene encodes CDR1 LNHDA and CDR2 SQIVND (reference sequence). Trimming took 9 bases from V and 5 from J, leaving 14 bases between them. This CDR3 has 13 residues.

The rearrangement joins TRBV9 to TRBJ2-3; D unresolved. The CDR3 consists of 13 residues. V lost 6 bases and J lost 1, with 9 bases in between. Germline-derived CDR1 and CDR2 are SGDLS and YYNGEE. The CDR3 sequence is CASNVQGTDTQYF. The CDR3 DNA reads as TGTGCCAGCAATGTCCAGGGCACAGATACGCAGTATTTT.

V and J are TRBV29-1 and TRBJ1-5, with 9 positions matching TRBD1. Germline-derived CDR1 and CDR2 are SQVTM and ANQGSEA. CDR3 size: 14 residues. V lost 6 bases to trimming and J lost 4 bases; unmatched junction nucleotides: 7. Here the CDR3 reads CSVGQGSTNQPQHF. Written as DNA, the CDR3 is TGCAGCGTCGGACAGGGGAGTACTAATCAGCCCCAGCATTTT.

V is TRBV9 and J is TRBJ2-7; D gene unclear. Per germline, CDR1 SGDLS and CDR2 YYNGEE. Trimming shortened V by 5 bases and J by 2 bases, and 17 bases separated the two germline ends. The CDR3 contains 15 residues. The CDR3 sequence is CASSSGFSPTYEQYF. The CDR3 nucleotides are TGTGCCAGCAGTAGTGGGTTCAGCCCCACCTACGAGCAGTACTTC.

This clone was counted a few times. The chain links TRBV15 to TRBJ2-2, with TRBD2 as a possible D gene (5 bases). V lost 0 bases and J lost 0, with 8 bases in between. The CDR3 has 16 residues. CDR1 is LNHNV and CDR2 is YYDKDF in the germline V gene (reference sequence). The CDR3 coding sequence is TGTGCCACCAGCAGAGATCCGGGGTCGAACACCGGGGAGCTGTTTTTT. Translated, it gives CATSRDPGSNTGELFF.

This clone was recorded a few times. At one of its ends the junction is not consistent with the germline gene, which may arise from a read error. The chain couples TRBV7-7 to TRBJ2-2; perhaps TRBD2 as D (6 bases). CDR3 length equals 14 residues. CDR1 and CDR2 (germline): SSHAT, FNYEAQ (reference sequence). DNA for the CDR3: TGTGCTAGCAGTTCAGGGAGGATGACCGGGGAGCTGTTTTTT. It encodes CASSSGRMTGELFF.

The chain couples TRBV19 to TRBJ2-1, with D unclear. Trimming left V 3 bases short and J 1 base short, with 7 bases between. CDR1 and CDR2 (germline): LNHDA, SQIVND (reference sequence). This CDR3 region has 14 residues. The CDR3 reads CASSIWGSYNEQFF. Here the CDR3 DNA reads TGTGCCAGTAGTATCTGGGGTTCCTACAATGAGCAGTTCTTC.

V and J are TRBV6-6 and TRBJ2-1; no definite D call. The CDR3 extends over 11 amino acids. V was trimmed by 2 bases and J by 6 bases, leaving 2 bases between them. Germline assignment: CDR1 MNHNY and CDR2 SVGAGI (reference sequence). CDR3 DNA sequence: TGTGCCAGCAGTTACATCAATGAGCAGTTCTTC. Translation gives CASSYINEQFF.

The chain links TRBV7-8 to TRBJ1-1; D is ambiguous. This CDR3 spans 13 amino acids. From germline, CDR1 is SGHVS and CDR2 FQNEAQ. Trimming took 7 bases from V and 3 from J, leaving 12 bases between them. The CDR3 DNA is TGTGCCAGCACCAACTTTAGAGACACTGAAGCTTTCTTT. Protein product: CASTNFRDTEAFF.

In regard to this clone: Other DNA sequences within the sample encode an identical CDR3. The rearrangement links TRBV5-6 to TRBJ1-2; no firm D call. With 4 bases removed from V and 2 bases from J, the gap between germline ends came to 12 bases. From germline, CDR1 is SGHDT and CDR2 YYEEEE. The CDR3 extends over 14 amino acids. The CDR3 DNA reads as TGTGCCAGCAGCCTCCCTCGTCCCAACTATGGCTACACCTTC. Amino acid sequence: CASSLPRPNYGYTF.

This chain joins TRBV7-9 and TRBJ1-4; tentatively, D is TRBD1 (5 bases). The CDR3 has 15 amino acids. V was pared by 7 bases and J by 5 bases, with 17 bases between. The germline V gene encodes CDR1 SEHNR and CDR2 FQNEAQ (reference sequence). The CDR3 DNA is TGTGCCAGCACCCCTGGGGCAGGGTTAAATGAAAAACTGTTTTTT. It specifies CASTPGAGLNEKLFF. Together with reference TRBV7-9 and TRBJ1-4, the CDR3 gives the full variable domain: DTGVSQNPRHKITKRGQNVTFRCDPISEHNRLYWYRQTLGQGPEFLTYFQNEAQLEKSRLLSDRFSAERPKGSFSTLEIQRTEQGDSAMYLCASTPGAGLNEKLFFGSGTQLSVL.

This chain connects TRBV2 to TRBJ2-7; 8 nucleotides line up with TRBD1. CDR1 and CDR2 (germline): SNHLY, FYNNEI. J lost 3 bases, V lost 7 bases, and 11 bases had no gene match. The CDR3 is 15 residues long. The CDR3 bases are TGTGCCAGCACCCTGGGACAGGAGAGAGGCTACGAGCAGTACTTC. This translates into CASTLGQERGYEQYF.